The 29 T cell receptor beta chains reported below all come from one sample, sequenced in a study of blood T cell repertoires in COVID-19. This table comes from immunoSEQ multiplex PCR, and its TCRdb copy is limited to in-frame clones, with some not included. Among roughly 200,000 clones listed, more than 85% were seen once. The sample consisted of peripheral blood. The receptors shown here come from a woman between 45 and 65 years old with COVID-19, enrolled during active disease.

This clone has a handful of counts. The chain links TRBV19 to TRBJ1-1; the D gene is possibly TRBD1 (6 bases). The ends were cut back, 2 bases at V and 4 bases at J, with 8 bases in the middle. CDR3 length equals 13 residues. CDR1 and CDR2 from the germline V gene are LNHDA and SQIVND (reference sequence). The CDR3, as DNA: TGTGCCAGTAGTATAAGGGGGGGCACTGAAGCTTTCTTT. Its protein product is CASSIRGGTEAFF. Complete variable domain (other parts from reference TRBV19 and TRBJ1-1): DGGITQSPKYLFRKEGQNVTLSCEQNLNHDAMYWYRQDPGQGLRLIYYSQIVNDFQKGDIAEGYSVSREKKESFPLTVTSAQKNPTAFYLCASSIRGGTEAFFGQGTRLTVV.

V and J are TRBV10-2 and TRBJ1-4; D perhaps matches TRBD1 (5 bases). Germline V gene data show CDR1 as WSHSY and CDR2 as SAAADI. The CDR3 totals 15 residues. Trimming stripped 4 bases from V and 2 bases from J, with 11 bases between. The CDR3 DNA sequence: TGCGCCAGCAGTGCTCAGGGAAGGACTAATGAAAAACTGTTTTTT. Translating it yields CASSAQGRTNEKLFF.

The chain couples TRBV19 to TRBJ1-5; TRBD1 aligns across 10 bases. CDR3 length: 18 residues. Unmatched junction bases numbered 16, after V lost 4 bases and J lost 7 bases. Germline V gene sequence: CDR1 LNHDA, CDR2 SQIVND (reference sequence). The CDR3 DNA sequence: TGTGCCAGTAGTACGTTCCGGTCCCGGGACAGGGGATGGCAGCCCCAGCATTTT. Amino acid sequence: CASSTFRSRDRGWQPQHF.

The J gene is TRBJ2-1, the V gene TRBV5-5; 8 positions match TRBD2. Germline loops: CDR1 SGHKS, CDR2 YYEKEE (reference sequence). V was pared by 3 bases and J by 8 bases, with 4 bases of the junction left unmatched. This CDR3 is 13 amino acids long. CDR3 region: CASSWRGVDEQFF. CDR3 DNA sequence: TGTGCCAGCAGCTGGCGGGGGGTCGATGAGCAGTTCTTC. Looking up the rest from reference TRBV5-5 and TRBJ2-1 gives the full variable domain: DAGVTQSPTHLIKTRGQQVTLRCSPISGHKSVSWYQQVLGQGPQFIFQYYEKEERGRGNFPDRFSARQFPNYSSELNVNALLLGDSALYLCASSWRGVDEQFFGPGTRLTVL.

The V gene is TRBV7-9, the J gene TRBJ1-5, with D uncertain. V was trimmed by 2 bases and J by 1 base, leaving 15 bases between them. The CDR3 totals 17 residues. CDR1 is SEHNR, CDR2 FQNEAQ, per germline (reference sequence). This chain's CDR3 is CASSLRWSRISNQPQHF. CDR3 in DNA: TGTGCCAGCAGCTTAAGATGGTCCAGGATCAGCAATCAGCCCCAGCATTTT.

This clone was observed a few times. V is TRBV5-6 and J is TRBJ2-7, with a weak D call TRBD2 (6 bases). CDR3 size: 12 residues. V was clipped by 4 bases and J by 6 bases, with 11 bases between them. Germline CDR1 and CDR2: SGHDT and YYEEEE. CDR3 sequence: CASSQTRGEQYV. The CDR3 DNA is TGTGCCAGCAGCCAAACGCGGGGCGAGCAGTACGTC.

CDR3 in DNA: TGCGCCAGCAGCCCGACAGGCCTGATCAGGGAGAGCACTGAAGCTTTCTTT. Amino acid sequence: CASSPTGLIRESTEAFF. The V gene is TRBV4-1, the J gene TRBJ1-1; D possibly corresponds to TRBD1 (6 bases). This CDR3 spans 17 amino acids. V shed 4 bases and J shed 4 bases, with 22 bases lying between them. In germline, CDR1 is MGHRA, CDR2 YSYEKL.

V usage is TRBV11-2 and J usage is TRBJ1-1, with 8 bases fitting TRBD1. The germline V gene has CDR1 SGHAT and CDR2 FQNNGV. This CDR3 is 15 amino acids long. V lost 5 bases to trimming and J lost 7 bases; unmatched junction nucleotides: 12. The CDR3 is CASSPFGQGFFEAFF. The CDR3 coding sequence is TGTGCCAGCAGCCCCTTCGGACAGGGATTTTTTGAAGCTTTCTTT.

The rearrangement links TRBV7-2 to TRBJ2-3, with a tentative D call TRBD2 (6 bases). V lost 0 bases, J lost 4 bases, and 26 bases lay in between. Germline assignment: CDR1 SGHTA and CDR2 FQGNSA. This CDR3 contains 20 residues. The CDR3 nucleotides read TGTGCCAGCAGCTTAGCCCCGATTCTCCGGGGGACTCCTCGGGCAGATACGCAGTATTTT. This codes for CASSLAPILRGTPRADTQYF.

This sequence joins TRBV28 and TRBJ1-2; D gene ambiguous. This CDR3 spans 18 amino acids. Trimming shortened V by 2 bases and J by 0 bases, and 19 bases separated the two germline ends. Germline loops: CDR1 MDHEN, CDR2 SYDVKM. In nucleotides, the CDR3 is TGTGCCAGCAGTTTAAAAGTACGGGGAAGGAGGTCTAACTATGGCTACACCTTC. Amino acids: CASSLKVRGRRSNYGYTF.

The genes are TRBV3-1 (or the pseudogene TRBV3-2) and TRBJ2-3, with 9 bases aligning to TRBD1. The CDR3 extends over 20 amino acids. Losses at the gene ends were 0 bases for V and 5 bases for J; bases not matched to a gene: 18. Per germline, CDR1 LGHDT and CDR2 YNNKEL (reference sequence). The CDR3 loop is CASSQDSRTGVNTSLDTQYF. CDR3 bases: TGTGCCAGCAGCCAAGATTCTCGGACAGGGGTTAATACCTCTCTAGATACGCAGTATTTT.

V is TRBV2 and J is TRBJ2-5, with D tentatively TRBD2 (6 bases). This CDR3 comprises 13 residues. V was cut by 4 bases and J by 9 bases, with 15 bases left in between. Germline V gives CDR1 SNHLY, CDR2 FYNNEI. In DNA form, the CDR3 reads TGTGCCAGCAGTGGCCTCTTCGGGGGAGCCCAGTACTTC. Amino acid sequence: CASSGLFGGAQYF.

This clone was counted a few times. The gene calls are TRBV5-1 and TRBJ2-7; tentative D call: TRBD2 (6 bases). Germline V gene data show CDR1 as SGHRS and CDR2 as YFSETQ. The ends were cut back, 6 bases at V and 6 bases at J, with 16 bases in the middle. This CDR3 is built from 13 residues. The CDR3 nucleotides are TGCGCCAGCATGCCGGGACTGGGGACCGAGCAGTACTTC. Protein: CASMPGLGTEQYF.

This chain joins TRBV5-4 and TRBJ1-2, with D possibly TRBD1 on 5 matching bases. The V and J ends lost 5 bases and 4 bases respectively, with 15 bases between them. Germline V CDR1 and CDR2: SGHNT, YYREEE (reference sequence). This CDR3 is built from 14 residues. The CDR3 nucleotides read TGTGCCAGCAGGACTTTTACAGGTTCCTATGGCTACACCTTC. It encodes CASRTFTGSYGYTF.

The chain is built from TRBV5-5 and TRBJ2-3, with 7 bases matching TRBD1. The CDR3 is made up of 14 amino acids. The trim removed 4 bases at V and 1 base at J, leaving 3 bases unmatched. Germline CDR1 is SGHKS and CDR2 is YYEKEE (reference sequence). DNA for the CDR3: TGTGCCAGCAGCACCGGGACAGGCACAGATACGCAGTATTTT. This gives the protein CASSTGTGTDTQYF.

The chain is built from TRBV5-1 and TRBJ2-3; TRBD2 aligns across 16 bases. The V gene's germline CDR1 is SGHRS and CDR2 YFSETQ. The ends lost 2 bases at V and 7 bases at J; junction bases unmatched: 7. The CDR3 has 17 amino acids. The CDR3 spells CASSLGTSGGAGYTQYF. The CDR3 DNA follows: TGCGCCAGCAGCTTAGGGACTAGCGGGGGGGCCGGTTATACGCAGTATTTT.

V gene TRBV6-5 combines with J gene TRBJ1-6; unclear D gene. Germline loops: CDR1 MNHEY, CDR2 SVGAGI. This CDR3 has 13 amino acids. V was pared by 7 bases and J by 7 bases, with 11 bases between. For the CDR3, the DNA is TGTGCCAGCAAGGTTACGAGGAATTCACCCCTCCACTTT. It codes for CASKVTRNSPLHF.

This clone was recorded only once. The gene calls are TRBV29-1 and TRBJ1-2, with D unclear. Germline values: CDR1 SQVTM, CDR2 ANQGSEA. The CDR3 sequence is 10 residues long. Trimming stripped 5 bases from V and 3 bases from J, with 4 bases between. CDR3 protein: CSVYYYGYTF. DNA of the CDR3: TGCAGCGTTTATTACTATGGCTACACCTTC. Based on the CDR3 plus reference TRBV29-1 and TRBJ1-2, the full variable domain is SAVISQKPSRDICQRGTSLTIQCQVDSQVTMMFWYRQQPGQSLTLIATANQGSEATYESGFVIDKFPISRPNLTFSTLTVSNMSPEDSSIYLCSVYYYGYTFGSGTRLTVV.

The chain combines TRBV12-5 with TRBJ2-3; a possible D gene is TRBD1 (6 bases). The CDR3 has 14 amino acids. CDR1 is LGHNT, CDR2 FRNRAP, per germline. V was shortened by 6 bases and J by 8 bases, with 18 bases between the two germline ends. CDR3 protein: CASGIPTGSGTQYF. CDR3 DNA sequence: TGTGCTAGTGGCATCCCTACAGGGTCAGGTACGCAGTATTTT.

The V and J genes are TRBV19 and TRBJ1-2; possibly TRBD1 for D (6 bases). Germline CDR1 and CDR2: LNHDA and SQIVND (reference sequence). The CDR3 totals 13 residues. The ends were cut back, 6 bases at V and 6 bases at J, with 14 bases in the middle. The CDR3 loop is CASRDGGAHGYTF. For the CDR3, the DNA is TGTGCCAGTAGGGATGGGGGGGCACATGGCTACACCTTC. Full variable domain (remainder filled in from reference TRBV19 and TRBJ1-2): DGGITQSPKYLFRKEGQNVTLSCEQNLNHDAMYWYRQDPGQGLRLIYYSQIVNDFQKGDIAEGYSVSREKKESFPLTVTSAQKNPTAFYLCASRDGGAHGYTFGSGTRLTVV.

V usage is TRBV30 and J usage is TRBJ2-3; possible D gene TRBD2, 5 bases. CDR1 is GTSNPN, CDR2 SVGIG, per germline (reference sequence). Trimming removed 4 bases at V and 0 bases at J, with 8 bases between. This CDR3 region has 13 residues. CDR3 sequence reads: CAWTGISTDTQYF. CDR3 nucleotides: TGTGCCTGGACGGGAATTAGCACAGATACGCAGTATTTT.

The chain couples TRBV11-2 to TRBJ1-1, with D hard to call. The germline V and J ends were trimmed by 4 bases and 4 bases, with 13 bases remaining between them. Germline-derived CDR1 and CDR2 are SGHAT and FQNNGV. The CDR3 has 14 residues. In DNA form, the CDR3 reads TGTGCCAGCAGCTCAGGACCGGGGAGCACTGAAGCTTTCTTT. It yields the protein CASSSGPGSTEAFF.

The rearrangement uses TRBV19 and TRBJ2-2; D is undetermined. V lost 0 bases, J lost 4 bases, and 6 bases lay in between. This CDR3 has 14 residues. Germline lookup yields CDR1 LNHDA and CDR2 SQIVND (reference sequence). In nucleotides, the CDR3 is TGTGCCAGTAGTATAGATTATAGCACCGGGGAGCTGTTTTTT. Translating it yields CASSIDYSTGELFF.

This clone was found a few times. The chain couples TRBV27 to TRBJ2-1, with a weak D call TRBD2 (6 bases). CDR1 and CDR2 from the germline V gene are MNHEY and SMNVEV (reference sequence). V shed 5 bases and J shed 5 bases, with 13 bases lying between them. This CDR3 has 14 residues. For the CDR3, the DNA is TGTGCCAGCAGTACCGGGGGATCCCACAATGAGCAGTTCTTC. Protein product: CASSTGGSHNEQFF.

V usage is TRBV27 and J usage is TRBJ1-2; tentative D call: TRBD1 (5 bases). Germline CDR1 is MNHEY and CDR2 is SMNVEV (reference sequence). CDR3 length equals 14 residues. Between the trimmed V and J ends, which lost 7 bases and 5 bases, there was a span of 17 bases. CDR3: CASKRSTALYGYTF. DNA for the CDR3: TGTGCCAGCAAGAGATCGACAGCACTATATGGCTACACCTTC.

The chain employs TRBV19 and TRBJ1-3, with D uncertain. CDR3 length: 15 residues. Per the germline V gene, CDR1 is LNHDA and CDR2 is SQIVND (reference sequence). The germline V and J ends were trimmed by 3 bases and 0 bases, with 9 bases remaining between them. CDR3 sequence reads: CASSIRGFSGNTIYF. Here the CDR3 DNA reads TGTGCCAGTAGTATCCGCGGGTTCTCTGGAAACACCATATATTTT.

In this sample, this clone turned up a few times. V and J are TRBV28 and TRBJ2-5; weak D call: TRBD1 (5 bases). The CDR3 loop spans 12 amino acids. The V and J ends lost 8 bases and 7 bases respectively, with 14 bases between them. Looked up from germline, CDR1 is MDHEN and CDR2 is SYDVKM. The DNA of the CDR3 is TGTGCCAGCGGAATCAGGGATGCGACCCAGTACTTC. It codes for CASGIRDATQYF.

The chain is built from TRBV5-1 and TRBJ1-1, with 7 bases aligning to TRBD1. The germline CDR1 and CDR2 sequences are SGHRS and YFSETQ. V was pared by 4 bases and J by 3 bases, with 9 bases of the junction left unmatched. CDR3 size: 15 residues. CDR3 nucleotide sequence: TGCGCCAGCAGCCTAGGGGGCGGAGGAGACACTGAAGCTTTCTTT. It translates to CASSLGGGGDTEAFF.

The genes are TRBV5-1 and TRBJ1-3; D perhaps matches TRBD1 (5 bases). Deletions cut 0 bases from V and 2 bases from J, with 15 bases between. From germline, CDR1 is SGHRS and CDR2 YFSETQ. This CDR3 is 17 amino acids long. The CDR3 here is CASSLDLRGGTGNTIYF. CDR3 nucleotide sequence: TGCGCCAGCAGCTTGGATTTGCGGGGGGGAACTGGAAACACCATATATTTT.